This TCR beta chain came from a study of post-analysis software for immune sequencing data. Unique molecular identifiers tagged the TCR beta cDNA libraries. TCRdb itself ran the PCR reads through MiXCR, one entry per CDR3 protein. The sample has about 430,000 distinct CDR3 sequences; about 40% are singletons. Study-wide results and caveats: TRBV5-6, TRBV5-1 and TRBV20-1 belonged to a set of roughly 5 TRBV segments that were more frequent in patients than controls.

As to this clonotype: What it binds is not known.

Germline CDR1 and CDR2: MDHEN and SYDVKM. The CDR3 totals 13 residues. V was shortened by 3 bases and J by 6 bases, with 11 bases between the two germline ends. The chain links TRBV28 to TRBJ1-2; tentatively, D is TRBD1 (5 bases). Sequencing input: blood. This sequence was found in a girl aged 2-10 years with multiple sclerosis. Here the CDR3 reads CASSFSQGDGYTF. The CDR3 nucleotides read TGTGCCAGCAGTTTTTCCCAGGGAGATGGCTACACCTTC.